Listed here are 2 T cell receptor beta chains from one sample, sequenced in a study of control samples from healthy donors and cancer patients. Method: immunoSEQ multiplex PCR; TCRdb's copy keeps in-frame clones and lacks some. The sample contains tens of thousands of clones, around 89% of which appear only once. Specimen: blood. The receptors originated from a woman aged 65 to 85 in good health.

V usage is TRBV10-1 and J usage is TRBJ2-1; D may be TRBD2 (6 bases). The V gene's germline CDR1 is WNHNN and CDR2 SYGVQD (reference sequence). The CDR3 is made up of 11 amino acids. Trimming left V 8 bases short and J 10 bases short, with 12 bases between. CDR3 DNA sequence: TGCGCCAGCCCCCCCACTAGCGAGCAGTTCTTC. This encodes CASPPTSEQFF.

This sequence joins TRBV6-1 and TRBJ1-5; D not certain. CDR3 length: 14 amino acids. Germline CDR1 and CDR2: MNHNS and SASEGT. The ends were cut back, 5 bases at V and 0 bases at J, with 8 bases in the middle. The CDR3 here is CASSYTDSNQPQHF. CDR3 in DNA: TGTGCCAGCAGTTATACAGATAGCAATCAGCCCCAGCATTTT.